This passage covers 8 T cell receptor beta chains from one sample sequenced in a study of T-cell reconstitution after alpha-beta-depleted transplantation in children. Researchers prepared the TCRbeta library using unique molecular identifiers, the study reports. TCRdb reanalysed the PCR reads using MiXCR and keeps one entry per CDR3 protein. The profile shows 200,000 to 250,000 distinct CDR3 sequences, more than 10% of them singletons. This specimen was PBMCs from the stem cell graft donor, taken from the stem cell graft. The receptors stem from a human donor who donated a stem cell graft to a child with acute lymphoblastic leukemia.

CDR3 sequence reads: CASSQAWSGELFF. CDR3 coding DNA: TGCGCCAGCAGCCAGGCTTGGTCCGGGGAGCTGTTTTTT. V and J are TRBV4-3 and TRBJ2-2; D gene ambiguous. The CDR3 is made up of 13 amino acids. Germline V lookup: CDR1 LGHNA, CDR2 YSLEER. The V and J ends lost 3 bases and 6 bases respectively, with 8 bases between them.

This clonotype was seen at least ten times. The CDR3 DNA follows: TGTGCCAGCAGTCGGCTATCTGGGGCCAACGTCCTGACTTTC. Translation gives CASSRLSGANVLTF. The chain couples TRBV6-2 or TRBV6-3 to TRBJ2-6; D ambiguous. The CDR3 is 14 amino acids. Germline-derived CDR1 and CDR2 are MNHEY and SVGEGT. V lost 5 bases and J 1 base, leaving 6 bases between the germline ends.

This clonotype was seen many times. V and J are TRBV28 and TRBJ2-7; D may match TRBD1 or TRBD2 (5 bases each). The germline V gene has CDR1 MDHEN and CDR2 SYDVKM. Trimming took 1 base from V and 2 from J, leaving 9 bases between them. The CDR3 runs 14 residues. The CDR3 sequence: CASSLFLGAYEQYF. CDR3 in DNA: TGTGCCAGCAGTTTATTCTTGGGGGCCTACGAGCAGTACTTC.

This clonotype was counted many times. The V gene is TRBV5-8, the J gene TRBJ2-7, with D possibly being TRBD1 (6 bases). This CDR3 has 14 residues. Trimming removed 4 bases from V and 3 bases from J, with 14 bases in between. Germline V lookup: CDR1 SGHTS, CDR2 YDEGEE. For the CDR3, the DNA is TGTGCCAGCAGCCCAGAAACAGGGTTCTACGAGCAGTACTTC. Its protein product is CASSPETGFYEQYF.

Many counts were recorded for this clonotype. The V and J genes are TRBV4-2 and TRBJ2-5, with no clear D. From germline, CDR1 is LGHNA and CDR2 YNFKEQ. There are 14 residues in the CDR3. V lost 3 bases to trimming and J lost 2 bases, with 10 bases between them. The CDR3 is CASSHLARQETQYF. CDR3 nucleotide sequence: TGTGCCAGCAGCCATTTGGCGAGGCAAGAGACCCAGTACTTC.

This clonotype was counted many times. The chain is built from TRBV12-3 or TRBV12-4 and TRBJ2-2, with D possibly TRBD2 on 5 matching bases. Trimming pared 5 bases from V and 8 bases from J, leaving 9 bases between. This CDR3 contains 12 residues. In DNA form, the CDR3 reads TGTGCCAGCAGTCTCCCGGGAGGGGAGCTGTTTTTT. Residues: CASSLPGGELFF.

In this sample, this clonotype turned up many times. The CDR3 sequence: CASSYARLTHSGELFF. In nucleotides, the CDR3 is TGTGCCAGCAGTTACGCGAGACTCACTCACTCCGGGGAGCTGTTTTTT. This sequence joins TRBV6-5 and TRBJ2-2, with unresolved D. The V and J ends lost 2 bases and 6 bases respectively, with 16 bases between them. The CDR3 is 16 amino acids. Germline assignment: CDR1 MNHEY and CDR2 SVGAGI.

This clonotype was observed many times. This chain links TRBV6-6 with TRBJ2-1; D possibly corresponds to TRBD1 (6 bases). CDR3 size: 13 residues. Trimming removed 3 bases from V and 7 bases from J, with 10 bases in between. Germline V CDR1 and CDR2: MNHNY, SVGAGI (reference sequence). In DNA, the CDR3 is TGTGCCAGCAGTTATCTGGGGGCGAATGAGCAGTTCTTC. It codes for CASSYLGANEQFF.